Here is one TCR beta chain with its context. The treatment was: around 19 received Ad26.COV2.S at low or high dose, single or two shots; 5 received placebo; per-sample allocation not given. The samples date from day 63 after the first vaccine or placebo injection. The repertoire was sequenced with immunoSEQ multiplex PCR; TCRdb's copy has only in-frame clones and lacks some. The sample holds some 370,000 clones, roughly four fifths seen once. This sample is drawn from a study of Ad26.COV2.S vaccination and SARS-CoV-2 variants. About the research overall: Intramuscular Ad26.COV2.S at 5x10^10 or 1x10^11 viral particles.

The CDR3 is made up of 14 amino acids. Unmatched junction bases numbered 8, after V lost 3 bases and J lost 9 bases. Germline V gene sequence: CDR1 LGHNA, CDR2 YNFKEQ. The material sequenced was peripheral blood, taken in a trial of Ad26.COV2.S vaccine versus placebo. The receptor comes from a person aged 18-60 years who received the Ad26.COV2.S COVID-19 vaccine or a placebo. The rearrangement uses TRBV4-2 and TRBJ2-1, with 7 bases that match TRBD1. The CDR3 DNA reads as TGTGCCAGCAGCCATCAAACAGGGGCCCTTGAGCAGTTCTTC. It specifies CASSHQTGALEQFF.